This TCR beta chain is drawn from a study of OX40 agonist ivuxolimab in advanced cancers. The wider study: In this cohort, patients received ivuxolimab, an agonistic anti-OX40 (CD134) antibody. Having had anti-PD-1, anti-PD-L1 or anti-CTLA-4 therapy before was allowed, and under 50% had some. Overall study results and limits: At doses 0.1 to 3.0 mg/kg, CD4+ and CD8+ clones expanded. Low clonal expansion, among the lowest seen, marked partial responders at 0.1-3.0 mg/kg.

Assay used: immunoSEQ multiplex PCR; TCRdb lists only in-frame clones, some missing. The sample has tens of thousands of clones, about nine tenths seen once; the top ten hold roughly 4%. The CDR3 runs to 13 residues. The V end was cut by 5 bases, the J end by 2 bases, with 7 bases between. Germline lookup yields CDR1 SQVTM and CDR2 ANQGSEA. A note on this clone: Its antigen is currently unknown.

The chain couples TRBV29-1 to TRBJ2-6; TRBD1 is a possible D gene (6 bases). Sequencing was performed on CD4+ or CD8+ T cells sorted from blood, taken in a trial of the OX40 agonist ivuxolimab. This sequence originates from an adult with an advanced solid tumor such as melanoma, head and neck, liver or kidney cancer. This CDR3 reads CSVYRAGANVLTF. DNA of the CDR3: TGCAGCGTTTACAGGGCTGGGGCCAACGTCCTGACTTTC.